The present TCR beta chain was sequenced within a study of regulatory T cells in long-lasting Graves disease. Whole-study results and caveats: Preferential use of TRBV28, TRBJ1-2 and TRBJ2-5 was seen in persistent disease. Sharing of public clonotypes was greater in persistent patients (about 3,000) than in new patients (about 970).

On this clonotype itself: Antigen: not known.

Trimming took 3 bases from V and 7 from J, leaving 15 bases between them. The CDR3 is 14 amino acids. Germline V gene data show CDR1 as GTSNPN and CDR2 as SVGIG (reference sequence). The time point denotes: persistent/refractory GD, antithyroid drugs over 5 years with positive TRAb. Scientists built the TCR library using RNA that was extracted from PBMCs. Diagnoses of Graves' disease were made by American Thyroid Association guidelines. With iRepertoire HTBI primers and Arm-PCR of CDR3 regions, TCR beta libraries were built. TCRdb redid the calling of the multiplex PCR reads with MiXCR, one entry per CDR3 protein. The repertoire holds 700,000 or so distinct CDR3 sequences, about 32% seen once, with around 40% in the top ten.

The TCR originated in a female donor with Graves disease. The sequenced sample was peripheral blood mononuclear cells (PBMCs), obtained when the disease was refractory, from a patient treated with antithyroid drugs. The gene calls are TRBV30 and TRBJ1-4; D remains ambiguous. Written as DNA, the CDR3 is TGTGCCTGGAGCCCCTTGGGAATCGGTGAAAAACTGTTTTTT. Protein product: CAWSPLGIGEKLFF.